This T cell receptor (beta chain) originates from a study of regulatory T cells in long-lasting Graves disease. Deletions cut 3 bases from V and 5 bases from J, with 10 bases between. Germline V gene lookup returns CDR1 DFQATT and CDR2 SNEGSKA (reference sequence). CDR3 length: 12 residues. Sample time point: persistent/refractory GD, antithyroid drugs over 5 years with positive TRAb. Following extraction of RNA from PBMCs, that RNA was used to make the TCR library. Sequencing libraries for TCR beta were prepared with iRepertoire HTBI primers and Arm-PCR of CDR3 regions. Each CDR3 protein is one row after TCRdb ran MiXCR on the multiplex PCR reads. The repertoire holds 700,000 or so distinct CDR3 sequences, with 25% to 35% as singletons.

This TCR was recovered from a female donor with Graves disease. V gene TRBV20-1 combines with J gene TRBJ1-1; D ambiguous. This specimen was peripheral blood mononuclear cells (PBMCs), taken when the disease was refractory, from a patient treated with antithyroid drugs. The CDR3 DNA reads TGCAGTGCTAGGAAAAGACGGACTGAAGCTTTCTTT. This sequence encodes CSARKRRTEAFF.